Each of the 16 T cell receptor beta chains below was sequenced from the same sample in a study of CD8 T cells in ankylosing spondylitis. Each CDR3 protein gets one entry after TCRdb re-called the 5' RACE reads with MiXCR. Seen here are tens of thousands of distinct CDR3 sequences, under 4.5% observed once, and the top ten hold around 4.1%. Sequencing was carried out using blood, either unsorted or a sorted T cell fraction (not recorded which). The receptors were sampled from a female donor with ankylosing spondylitis or in good health (not recorded which).

This clonotype was seen repeatedly, ten times or more. V is TRBV9 and J is TRBJ2-1; 11 nucleotides align to TRBD2. CDR3 length: 16 amino acids. Germline CDR1 and CDR2: SGDLS and YYNGEE. Trimming cost V 7 bases and J 9 bases; bases outside gene matches: 15. CDR3 sequence reads: CASSRGISGGAGEQFF. CDR3 DNA: TGTGCCAGCTCCCGAGGAATTAGCGGGGGGGCCGGTGAGCAGTTCTTC.

This clonotype came up many times. V usage is TRBV9 and J usage is TRBJ1-6; 11 bases match TRBD1. The CDR3 is 15 residues long. The junction had 1 base not matched to a gene; V was cut back by 2 bases and J by 6 bases. In germline, CDR1 is SGDLS, CDR2 YYNGEE. In DNA form, the CDR3 reads TGTGCCAGCAGCGTCGGACAGGGGGCTAATTCACCCCTCCACTTT. Its protein is CASSVGQGANSPLHF.

This clonotype has ten or more counts. V usage is TRBV9 and J usage is TRBJ2-1; tentative D call: TRBD2 (5 bases). Germline loops: CDR1 SGDLS, CDR2 YYNGEE. V lost 3 bases, J lost 9 bases, and 25 bases lay in between. This CDR3 contains 17 residues. For the CDR3, the DNA is TGTGCCAGCAGCGACAACCCACGGGGAGCCTCATATAGTGAGCAGTTCTTC. It translates to CASSDNPRGASYSEQFF.

The rearrangement links TRBV9 to TRBJ2-1, with D perhaps assigned TRBD1 or TRBD2 (5 bases each). The germline CDR1 and CDR2 sequences are SGDLS and YYNGEE. Trimming stripped 3 bases from V and 3 bases from J, with 22 bases between. There are 18 residues in the CDR3. As DNA, the CDR3 is TGTGCCAGCAGCGAGTCCCCCCTGGGACGGCGCCTCTACAATGAGCAGTTCTTC. Amino acid sequence: CASSESPLGRRLYNEQFF.

This clonotype was recorded at least ten times. The chain combines TRBV9 with TRBJ1-4, with 7 bases lining up with TRBD1. This CDR3 spans 16 amino acids. V dropped 2 bases and J dropped 8; count of bases not matched to a gene: 12. Germline V gives CDR1 SGDLS, CDR2 YYNGEE. This chain's CDR3 is CASSVARDHRGEKLFF. DNA of the CDR3: TGTGCCAGCAGCGTCGCACGGGACCACAGGGGAGAAAAACTGTTTTTT.

This clonotype came up many times. This chain connects TRBV9 to TRBJ1-2, with D possibly matching TRBD1 (6 bases). Germline V gene data show CDR1 as SGDLS and CDR2 as YYNGEE. CDR3 length: 12 residues. Trimming left V 3 bases short and J 8 bases short, with 11 bases between. In DNA, the CDR3 is TGTGCCAGCAGCGCCGAAAGGGGGGGCTACACCTTC. The encoded protein is CASSAERGGYTF.

This clonotype was counted once. V and J are TRBV9 and TRBJ2-3; 12 nucleotides align to TRBD2. Trimming removed 4 bases from V and 6 bases from J; junction bases left unmatched: 9. In germline, CDR1 is SGDLS, CDR2 YYNGEE. This CDR3 is 16 amino acids long. CDR3 in amino acids: CASSPASGGARDTQYF. CDR3 DNA sequence: TGTGCCAGCAGCCCCGCTAGCGGGGGGGCCAGGGATACGCAGTATTTT.

This clonotype was counted ten times or more. The V gene is TRBV9, the J gene TRBJ2-5; D might be TRBD2 (7 bases). The CDR3 loop spans 18 amino acids. V was trimmed by 4 bases and J by 1 base, leaving 23 bases between them. The germline gives CDR1 SGDLS, CDR2 YYNGEE. The CDR3 is CASSRGGGGTLSQETQYF. The CDR3 coding sequence is TGTGCCAGCAGCAGAGGGGGGGGAGGGACCCTATCCCAAGAGACCCAGTACTTC.

This clonotype was observed at least ten times. The chain links TRBV9 to TRBJ2-7; D gene uncertain. The V gene's germline CDR1 is SGDLS and CDR2 YYNGEE. Trimming removed 0 bases at V and 7 bases at J, with 14 bases between. The CDR3 spans 14 residues. The CDR3 region is CASSVGNTPGEQYF. In nucleotides, the CDR3 is TGTGCCAGCAGCGTAGGGAACACCCCCGGGGAGCAGTACTTC.

This clonotype was counted ten times or more. CDR3 residues: CASTLGGEDTQYF. The CDR3 coding sequence is TGTGCTTCGACTTTGGGGGGTGAAGATACGCAGTATTTT. J is TRBJ2-3 and V is TRBV9; TRBD2 is a possible D gene (6 bases). There are 13 residues in the CDR3. Germline lookup yields CDR1 SGDLS and CDR2 YYNGEE.

This clonotype occurred many times. V gene TRBV9 combines with J gene TRBJ2-1; 9 bases are shared with TRBD1. Germline V gene lookup returns CDR1 SGDLS and CDR2 YYNGEE. The junction had 13 bases not matched to a gene; V was cut back by 1 base and J by 8 bases. The CDR3 loop spans 17 amino acids. In DNA, the CDR3 is TGTGCCAGCAGCGTAAGTTGGGAGACAGGGGGAACAGATGAGCAGTTCTTC. Its translation: CASSVSWETGGTDEQFF.

This clonotype was recorded at least ten times. The J gene is TRBJ2-3, the V gene TRBV9; D is undetermined. The CDR3 is 15 residues long. Trimming cost V 2 bases and J 2 bases, with 12 bases left between them. Germline loops: CDR1 SGDLS, CDR2 YYNGEE. In DNA, the CDR3 is TGTGCCAGCAGCGTCCGTGGGGTCAACACAGATACGCAGTATTTT. It translates to CASSVRGVNTDTQYF.

This clonotype appeared many times. The chain employs TRBV9 and TRBJ1-2; 7 positions match TRBD1. Germline V gene sequence: CDR1 SGDLS, CDR2 YYNGEE. The CDR3 spans 14 residues. V lost 0 bases to trimming and J lost 3 bases; unmatched junction nucleotides: 2. The DNA for the CDR3 is TGTGCCAGCAGCGTAGAGACAGGGTACTATGGCTACACCTTC. It encodes CASSVETGYYGYTF.

The chain employs TRBV9 and TRBJ2-3, with D unresolved. The germline V gene has CDR1 SGDLS and CDR2 YYNGEE. V was cut by 4 bases and J by 0 bases, with 9 bases left in between. This CDR3 is 14 amino acids long. In DNA, the CDR3 is TGTGCCAGCAGCTCCACAATTAGCACAGATACGCAGTATTTT. Translating it yields CASSSTISTDTQYF.

This clonotype was detected many times. The chain uses TRBV9 and TRBJ2-5; D is uncertain. Trimming removed 2 bases at V and 3 bases at J, with 11 bases between. This CDR3 has 14 amino acids. Germline V CDR1 and CDR2: SGDLS, YYNGEE. The CDR3 sequence: CASSVSQAEETQYF. The CDR3 nucleotides read TGTGCCAGCAGCGTTTCGCAGGCCGAAGAGACCCAGTACTTC.

This clonotype was counted ten times or more. This chain connects TRBV9 to TRBJ1-5; the D is unclear. This CDR3 is built from 15 residues. Trimming took off 0 bases at V and 3 bases at J, with 10 bases between the two ends. The germline V gene encodes CDR1 SGDLS and CDR2 YYNGEE. The CDR3 reads CASSVDGFANQPQHF. CDR3 bases: TGTGCCAGCAGCGTAGACGGGTTTGCCAATCAGCCCCAGCATTTT.